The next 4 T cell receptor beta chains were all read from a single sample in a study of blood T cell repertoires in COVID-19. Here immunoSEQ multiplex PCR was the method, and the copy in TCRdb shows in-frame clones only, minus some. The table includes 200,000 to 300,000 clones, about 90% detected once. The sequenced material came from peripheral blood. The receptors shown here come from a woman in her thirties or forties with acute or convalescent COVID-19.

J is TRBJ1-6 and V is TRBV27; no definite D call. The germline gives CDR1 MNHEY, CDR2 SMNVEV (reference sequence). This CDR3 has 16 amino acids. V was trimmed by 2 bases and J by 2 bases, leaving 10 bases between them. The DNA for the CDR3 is TGTGCCAGCAGTTTAGAGGCGAGCCCCTATAATTCACCCCTCCACTTT. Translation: CASSLEASPYNSPLHF.

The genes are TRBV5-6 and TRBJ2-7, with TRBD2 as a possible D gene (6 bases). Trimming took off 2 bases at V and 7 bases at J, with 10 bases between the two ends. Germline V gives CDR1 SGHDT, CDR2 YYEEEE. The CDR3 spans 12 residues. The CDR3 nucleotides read TGTGCCAGCAGCTTTTTTGCGGGGGAGCAGTACGTC. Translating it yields CASSFFAGEQYV.

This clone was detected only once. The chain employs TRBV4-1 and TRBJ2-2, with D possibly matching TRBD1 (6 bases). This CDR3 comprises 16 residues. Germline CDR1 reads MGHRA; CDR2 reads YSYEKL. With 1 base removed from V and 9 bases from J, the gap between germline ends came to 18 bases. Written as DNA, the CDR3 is TGCGCCAGCAGCCAAGGAAGACAGGCATCAAACCGGGAGCTGTTTTTT. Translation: CASSQGRQASNRELFF.

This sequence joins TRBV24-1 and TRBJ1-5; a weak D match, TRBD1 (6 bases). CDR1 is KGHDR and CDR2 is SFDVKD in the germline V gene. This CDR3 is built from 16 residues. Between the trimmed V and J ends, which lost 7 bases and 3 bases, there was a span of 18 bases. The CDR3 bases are TGTGCCACCAGCCCCGGAGAAGGGGGGGTCAATCAGCCCCAGCATTTT. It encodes CATSPGEGGVNQPQHF.